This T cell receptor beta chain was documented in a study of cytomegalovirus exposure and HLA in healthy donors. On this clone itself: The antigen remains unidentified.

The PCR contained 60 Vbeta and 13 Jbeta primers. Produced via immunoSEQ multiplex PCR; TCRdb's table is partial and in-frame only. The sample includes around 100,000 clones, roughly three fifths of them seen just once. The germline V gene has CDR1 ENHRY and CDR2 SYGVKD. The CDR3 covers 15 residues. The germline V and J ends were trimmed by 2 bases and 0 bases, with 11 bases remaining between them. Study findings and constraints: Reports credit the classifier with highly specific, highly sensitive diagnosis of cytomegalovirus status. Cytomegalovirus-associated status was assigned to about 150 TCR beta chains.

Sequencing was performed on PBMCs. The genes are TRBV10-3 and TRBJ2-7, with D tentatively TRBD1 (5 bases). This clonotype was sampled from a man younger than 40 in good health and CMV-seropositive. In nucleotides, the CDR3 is TGTGCCATCAGTGAGCCCTCAGGGAACTCCTACGAGCAGTACTTC. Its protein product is CAISEPSGNSYEQYF.